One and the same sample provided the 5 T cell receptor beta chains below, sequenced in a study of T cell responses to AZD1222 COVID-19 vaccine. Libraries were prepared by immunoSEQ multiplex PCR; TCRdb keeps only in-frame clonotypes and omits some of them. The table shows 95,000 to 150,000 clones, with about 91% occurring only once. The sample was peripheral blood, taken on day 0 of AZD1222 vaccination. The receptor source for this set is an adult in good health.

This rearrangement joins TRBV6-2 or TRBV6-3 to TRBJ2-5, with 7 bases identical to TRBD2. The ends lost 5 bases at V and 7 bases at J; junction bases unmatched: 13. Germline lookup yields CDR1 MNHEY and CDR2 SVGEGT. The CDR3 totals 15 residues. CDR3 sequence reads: CASSALLGGIVTQYF. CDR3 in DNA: TGTGCCAGCAGTGCCTTGCTCGGGGGGATCGTGACCCAGTACTTC.

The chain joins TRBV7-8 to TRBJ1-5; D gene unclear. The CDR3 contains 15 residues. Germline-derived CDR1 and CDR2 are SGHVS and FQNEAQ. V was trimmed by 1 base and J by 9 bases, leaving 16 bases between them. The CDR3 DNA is TGTGCCAGCAGCTTAGGAAACTCACCAACGTGGCCCCAGCATTTT. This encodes CASSLGNSPTWPQHF.

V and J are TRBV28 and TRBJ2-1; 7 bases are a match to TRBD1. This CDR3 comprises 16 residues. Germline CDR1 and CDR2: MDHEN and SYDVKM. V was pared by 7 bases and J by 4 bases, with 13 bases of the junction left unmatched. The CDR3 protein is CASNSATPGQYNEQFF. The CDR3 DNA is TGTGCCAGCAATTCCGCCACCCCGGGACAGTACAATGAGCAGTTCTTC.

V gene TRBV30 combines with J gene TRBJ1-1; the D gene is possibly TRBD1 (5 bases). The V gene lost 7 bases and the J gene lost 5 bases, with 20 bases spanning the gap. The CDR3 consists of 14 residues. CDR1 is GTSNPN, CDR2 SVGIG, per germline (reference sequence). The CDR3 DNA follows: TGTGCCTTACGGGGAGCGAGGGGTACTACTGAAGCTTTCTTT. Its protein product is CALRGARGTTEAFF.

In DNA form, the CDR3 reads TGTGCCAGCAGTTTAGGACAGGGGCAAAATGAAAAACTGTTTTTT. It encodes CASSLGQGQNEKLFF. The gene calls are TRBV27 and TRBJ1-4; TRBD1 agrees at 9 bases. Germline V gene sequence: CDR1 MNHEY, CDR2 SMNVEV (reference sequence). The V gene end was trimmed by 2 bases and the J gene end by 5 bases; junction bases not matched to a gene: 3. CDR3 size: 15 residues.